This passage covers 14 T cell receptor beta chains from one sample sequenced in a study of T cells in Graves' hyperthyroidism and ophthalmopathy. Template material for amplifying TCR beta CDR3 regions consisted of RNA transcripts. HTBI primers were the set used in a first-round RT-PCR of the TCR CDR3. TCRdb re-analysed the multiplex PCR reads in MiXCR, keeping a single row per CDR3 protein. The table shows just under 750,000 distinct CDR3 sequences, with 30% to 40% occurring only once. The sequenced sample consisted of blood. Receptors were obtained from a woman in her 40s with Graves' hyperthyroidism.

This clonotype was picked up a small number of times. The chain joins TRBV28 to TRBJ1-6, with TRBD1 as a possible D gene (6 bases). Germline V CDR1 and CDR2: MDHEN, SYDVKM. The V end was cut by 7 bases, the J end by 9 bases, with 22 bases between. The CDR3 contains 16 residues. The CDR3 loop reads CASNHPYAVGGSPLHF. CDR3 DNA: TGTGCCAGCAACCACCCCTATGCCGTAGGGGGTTCACCCCTCCACTTT.

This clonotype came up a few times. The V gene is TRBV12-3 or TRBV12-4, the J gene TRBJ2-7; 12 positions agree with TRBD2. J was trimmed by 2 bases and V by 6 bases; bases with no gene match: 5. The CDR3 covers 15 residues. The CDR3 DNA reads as TGTGCCAGCAGATCCGGACTAGCGGGGACCTACGAGCAGTACTTC. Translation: CASRSGLAGTYEQYF.

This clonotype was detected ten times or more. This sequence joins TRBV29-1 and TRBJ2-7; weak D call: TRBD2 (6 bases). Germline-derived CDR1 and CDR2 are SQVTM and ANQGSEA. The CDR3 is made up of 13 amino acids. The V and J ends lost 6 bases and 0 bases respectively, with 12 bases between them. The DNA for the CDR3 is TGCAGCGTCACGGGACTGAGCTCCTACGAGCAGTACTTC. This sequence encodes CSVTGLSSYEQYF.

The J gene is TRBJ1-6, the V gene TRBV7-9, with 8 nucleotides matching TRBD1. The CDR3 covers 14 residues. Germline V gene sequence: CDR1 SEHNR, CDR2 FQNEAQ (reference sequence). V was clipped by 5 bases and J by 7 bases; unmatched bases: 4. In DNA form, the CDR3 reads TGTGCCAGCAGCCACCGGGACAGGAATTCACCCCTCCACTTT. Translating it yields CASSHRDRNSPLHF.

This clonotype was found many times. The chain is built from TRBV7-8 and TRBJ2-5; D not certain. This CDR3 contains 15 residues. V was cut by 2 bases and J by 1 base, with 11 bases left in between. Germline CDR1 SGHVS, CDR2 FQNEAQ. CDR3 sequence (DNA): TGTGCCAGCAGCTTACATTTGCCCGGCCAAGAGACCCAGTACTTC. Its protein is CASSLHLPGQETQYF.

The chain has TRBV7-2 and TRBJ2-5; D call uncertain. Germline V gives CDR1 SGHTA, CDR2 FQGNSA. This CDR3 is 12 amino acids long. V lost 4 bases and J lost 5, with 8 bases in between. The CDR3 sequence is CASSSYPETQYF. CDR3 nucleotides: TGTGCCAGCAGCTCATACCCGGAGACCCAGTACTTC.

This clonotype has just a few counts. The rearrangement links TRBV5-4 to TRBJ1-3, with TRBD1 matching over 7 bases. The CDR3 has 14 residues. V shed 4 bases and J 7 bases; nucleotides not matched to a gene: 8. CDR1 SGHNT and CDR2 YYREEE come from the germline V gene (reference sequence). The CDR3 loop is CASSLQGSFNTIYF. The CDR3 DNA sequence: TGTGCCAGCAGCCTACAGGGGTCCTTCAACACCATATATTTT.

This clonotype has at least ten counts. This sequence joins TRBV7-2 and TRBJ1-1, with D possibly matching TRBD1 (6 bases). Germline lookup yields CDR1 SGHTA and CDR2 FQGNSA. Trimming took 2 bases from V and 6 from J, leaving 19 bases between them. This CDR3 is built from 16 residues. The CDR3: CASSLRGRGTQAEAFF. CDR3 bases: TGTGCCAGCAGCTTACGGGGGCGCGGTACACAGGCTGAAGCTTTCTTT.

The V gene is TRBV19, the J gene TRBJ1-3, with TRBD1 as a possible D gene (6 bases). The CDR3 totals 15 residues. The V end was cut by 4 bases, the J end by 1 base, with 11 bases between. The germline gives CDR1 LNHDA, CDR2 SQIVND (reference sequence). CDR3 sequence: CASSTRTESGNTIYF. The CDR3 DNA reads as TGTGCCAGTAGTACGCGGACAGAGTCTGGAAACACCATATATTTT.

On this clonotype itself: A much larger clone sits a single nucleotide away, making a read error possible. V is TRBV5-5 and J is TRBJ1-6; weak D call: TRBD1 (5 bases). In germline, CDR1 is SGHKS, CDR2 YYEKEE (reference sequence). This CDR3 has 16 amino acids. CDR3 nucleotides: TGTACCAGCAGCTTGGACATGAGCTCCTATAATTCACCCCTCCACTTT. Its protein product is CTSSLDMSSYNSPLHF.

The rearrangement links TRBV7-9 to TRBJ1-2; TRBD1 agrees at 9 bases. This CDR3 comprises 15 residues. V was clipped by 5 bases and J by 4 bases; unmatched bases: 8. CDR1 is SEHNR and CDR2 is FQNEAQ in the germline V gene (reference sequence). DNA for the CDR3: TGTGCCAGCAGCCCAGGGGACAGGGAGCTCTATGGCTACACCTTC. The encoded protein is CASSPGDRELYGYTF. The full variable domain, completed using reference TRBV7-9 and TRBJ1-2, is DTGVSQNPRHKITKRGQNVTFRCDPISEHNRLYWYRQTLGQGPEFLTYFQNEAQLEKSRLLSDRFSAERPKGSFSTLEIQRTEQGDSAMYLCASSPGDRELYGYTFGSGTRLTVV.

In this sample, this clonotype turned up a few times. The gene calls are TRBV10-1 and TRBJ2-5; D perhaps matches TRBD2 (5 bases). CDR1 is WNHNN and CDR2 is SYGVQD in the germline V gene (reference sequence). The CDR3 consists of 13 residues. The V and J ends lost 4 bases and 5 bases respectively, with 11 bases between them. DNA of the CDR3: TGCGCCAGCAGTGTGACTCCGGGGGAGACCCAGTACTTC. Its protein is CASSVTPGETQYF.

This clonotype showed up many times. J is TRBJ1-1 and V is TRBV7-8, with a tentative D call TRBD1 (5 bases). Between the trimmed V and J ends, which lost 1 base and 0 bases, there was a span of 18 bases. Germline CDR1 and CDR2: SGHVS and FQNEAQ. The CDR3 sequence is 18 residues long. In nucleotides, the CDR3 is TGTGCCAGCAGCTTAGATAGGTCCCGCGACAGACTGAACACTGAAGCTTTCTTT. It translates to CASSLDRSRDRLNTEAFF.

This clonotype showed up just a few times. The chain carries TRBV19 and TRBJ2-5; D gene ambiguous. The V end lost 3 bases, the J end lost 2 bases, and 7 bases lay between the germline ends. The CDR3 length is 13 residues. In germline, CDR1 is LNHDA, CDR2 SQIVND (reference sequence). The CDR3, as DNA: TGTGCCAGTAGTATTGAAGATCAAGAGACCCAGTACTTC. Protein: CASSIEDQETQYF.